This TCR beta chain emerged from a study of T-cell reconstitution after alpha-beta-depleted transplantation in children. Study-wide results and caveats: Alpha-beta T cells present about two months after transplant were reported to originate from several hundred expanded graft clones. Some patients' high day-60 TCRbeta diversity was attributed to recipient cells surviving conditioning. The main origin of T-cell counts and diversity one year after transplant was newly produced T cells.

This clonotype has more than one count but fewer than ten. Antigen: not known. The CDR3 length is 17 residues. V shed 3 bases, J shed 2 bases, and the junction held 10 bases outside the gene matches. The germline V gene encodes CDR1 KGHSH and CDR2 LQKENI. Unique molecular identifiers were incorporated during preparation of the TCRbeta library. From the PCR reads, TCRdb called clonotypes with MiXCR, one entry per CDR3 protein. The sample lists about 200,000 distinct CDR3 sequences; about 8.7% were seen once. The clonotype originates from a male patient aged 2 to 10 who had a stem cell transplant for acute myeloid leukemia, so the T cells may come from the graft donor. The chain couples TRBV18 to TRBJ2-3; 8 bases fit TRBD1. Here the sequenced sample was PBMCs, mostly from graft donor cells, taken 360 days after TCRalphabeta/CD19-depleted stem cell transplant. The CDR3 reads CASSPTQQGVLTDTQYF. The CDR3 DNA is TGTGCCAGCTCACCCACCCAACAGGGGGTCCTCACAGATACGCAGTATTTT.